A single sample gave rise to the 4 T cell receptor beta chains below, sequenced in a study of CD8+ T cells in alopecia areata. Treatment here: oral pan-JAK inhibitor, 5-10 mg twice daily. Extracted RNA was reverse transcribed into cDNA, the sequencing template. The assay was immunoSEQ multiplex PCR, and TCRdb's table has in-frame clones only and misses some. The sample includes fewer than 250,000 clones, more than 30% seen only once; the top ten take under 0.55%. Here the sequenced sample was CD4+ T cells sorted from blood, taken between weeks 30 and 35, from a patient treated with tofacitinib. The origin of the receptors is a human donor with alopecia areata.

The sample holds a few counts of this clone. This chain links TRBV19 with TRBJ1-2; no firm D call. V was pared by 8 bases and J by 0 bases, with 7 bases between. There are 12 residues in the CDR3. Germline CDR1 LNHDA, CDR2 SQIVND (reference sequence). CDR3 protein: CASGPPNYGYTF. CDR3 nucleotide sequence: TGTGCCAGTGGCCCACCTAACTATGGCTACACCTTC.

This clone has only a few counts. The chain couples TRBV5-1 to TRBJ2-3; D is uncertain. Germline V lookup: CDR1 SGHRS, CDR2 YFSETQ. V was trimmed by 2 bases and J by 3 bases, leaving 7 bases between them. The CDR3 has 13 residues. In DNA, the CDR3 is TGCGCCAGCAGCTTTGGGGAAACAGATACGCAGTATTTT. It codes for CASSFGETDTQYF.

The CDR3 region is CSVGERVNQPQHF. CDR3 sequence (DNA): TGCAGCGTTGGGGAACGGGTAAATCAGCCCCAGCATTTT. The chain employs TRBV29-1 and TRBJ1-5; D uncertain. The CDR3 runs to 13 residues. The V and J ends lost 4 bases and 4 bases respectively, with 11 bases between them. Germline values: CDR1 SQVTM, CDR2 ANQGSEA.

This rearrangement joins TRBV5-4 to TRBJ2-3; no firm D call. Germline assignment: CDR1 SGHNT and CDR2 YYREEE (reference sequence). The CDR3 has 15 amino acids. Trimming removed 0 bases from V and 1 base from J, with 9 bases in between. CDR3 region: CASSLAGPRTDTQYF. The CDR3 bases are TGTGCCAGCAGCTTGGCCGGGCCTCGCACAGATACGCAGTATTTT.